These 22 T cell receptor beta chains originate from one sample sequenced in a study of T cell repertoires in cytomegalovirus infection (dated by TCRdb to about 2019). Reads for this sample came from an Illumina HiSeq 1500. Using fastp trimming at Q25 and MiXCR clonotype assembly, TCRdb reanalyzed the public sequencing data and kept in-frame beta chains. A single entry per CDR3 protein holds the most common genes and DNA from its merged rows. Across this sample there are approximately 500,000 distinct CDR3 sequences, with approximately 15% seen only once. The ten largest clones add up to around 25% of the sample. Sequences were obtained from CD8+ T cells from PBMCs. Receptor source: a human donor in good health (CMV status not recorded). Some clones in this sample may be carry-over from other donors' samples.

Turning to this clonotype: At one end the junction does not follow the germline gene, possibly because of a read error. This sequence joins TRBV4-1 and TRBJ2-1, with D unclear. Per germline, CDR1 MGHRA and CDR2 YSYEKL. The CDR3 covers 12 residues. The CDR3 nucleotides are TGCGCCAGCAGCCAAGGGCCCAATGTGCAGTTCTTC. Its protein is CASSQGPNVQFF.

The DNA for the CDR3 is TGTGCCACCAGCCCCAGGGGCCGCGGGAATACAGATACGCAGTATTTT. It encodes CATSPRGRGNTDTQYF. The chain employs TRBV15 and TRBJ2-3; D might be TRBD1 or TRBD2, each matching 6 bases. This CDR3 contains 16 residues. Germline V gives CDR1 LNHNV, CDR2 YYDKDF (reference sequence). Between the trimmed V and J ends, which lost 5 bases and 3 bases, there was a span of 18 bases.

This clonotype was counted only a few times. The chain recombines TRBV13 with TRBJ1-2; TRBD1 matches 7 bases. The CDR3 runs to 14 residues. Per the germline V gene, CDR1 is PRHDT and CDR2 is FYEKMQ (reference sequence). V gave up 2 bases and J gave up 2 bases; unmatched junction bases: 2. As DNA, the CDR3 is TGTGCCAGCAGCTTAAGGGGGCGCAACTATGGCTACACCTTC. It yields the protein CASSLRGRNYGYTF.

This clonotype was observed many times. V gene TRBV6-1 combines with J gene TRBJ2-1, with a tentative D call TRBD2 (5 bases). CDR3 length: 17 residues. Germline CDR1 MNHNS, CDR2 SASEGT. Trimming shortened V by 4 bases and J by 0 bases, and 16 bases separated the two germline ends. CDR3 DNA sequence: TGTGCCAGCAGTGGAGGTTTATTGGACTTCTCCTACAATGAGCAGTTCTTC. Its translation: CASSGGLLDFSYNEQFF.

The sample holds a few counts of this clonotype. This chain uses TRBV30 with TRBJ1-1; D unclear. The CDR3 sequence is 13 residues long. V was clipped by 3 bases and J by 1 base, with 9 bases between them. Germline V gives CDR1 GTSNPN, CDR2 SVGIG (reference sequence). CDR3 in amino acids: CAWSRTANTEAFF. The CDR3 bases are TGTGCCTGGAGCCGTACGGCGAACACTGAAGCTTTCTTT.

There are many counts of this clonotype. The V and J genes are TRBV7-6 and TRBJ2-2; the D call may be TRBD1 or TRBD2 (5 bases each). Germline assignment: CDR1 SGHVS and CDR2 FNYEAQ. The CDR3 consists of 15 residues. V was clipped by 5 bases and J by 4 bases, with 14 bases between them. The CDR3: CASSRRRDATGELFF. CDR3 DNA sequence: TGTGCCAGCAGCCGGCGCCGGGACGCCACCGGGGAGCTGTTTTTT.

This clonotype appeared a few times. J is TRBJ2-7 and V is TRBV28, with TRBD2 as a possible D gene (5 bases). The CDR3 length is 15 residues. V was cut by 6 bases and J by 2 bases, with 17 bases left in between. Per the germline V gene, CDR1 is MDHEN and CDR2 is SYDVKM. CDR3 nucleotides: TGTGCCAGCAGGCCCTTGAGGAGCGGCCCCTACGAGCAGTACTTC. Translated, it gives CASRPLRSGPYEQYF.

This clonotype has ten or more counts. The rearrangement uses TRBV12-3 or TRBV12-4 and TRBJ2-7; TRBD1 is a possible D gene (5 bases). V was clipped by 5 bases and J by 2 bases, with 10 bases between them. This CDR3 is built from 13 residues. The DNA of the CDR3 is TGTGCCAGCAGTCTAGGGGTAGCCTACGAGCAGTACTTC. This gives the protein CASSLGVAYEQYF.

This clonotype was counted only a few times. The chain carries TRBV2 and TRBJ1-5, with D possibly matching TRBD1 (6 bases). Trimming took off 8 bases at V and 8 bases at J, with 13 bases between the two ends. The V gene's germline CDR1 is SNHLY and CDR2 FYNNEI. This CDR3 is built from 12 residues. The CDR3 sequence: CASGKGGKPQHF. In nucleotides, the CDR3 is TGTGCCAGCGGAAAAGGGGGTAAGCCCCAGCATTTT.

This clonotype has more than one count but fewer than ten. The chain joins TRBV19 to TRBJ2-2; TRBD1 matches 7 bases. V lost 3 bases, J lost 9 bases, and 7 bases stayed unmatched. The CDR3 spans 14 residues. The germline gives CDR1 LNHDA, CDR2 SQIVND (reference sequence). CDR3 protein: CASSIRTGGRELFF. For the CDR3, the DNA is TGTGCCAGTAGTATTCGGACAGGCGGCCGGGAGCTGTTTTTT.

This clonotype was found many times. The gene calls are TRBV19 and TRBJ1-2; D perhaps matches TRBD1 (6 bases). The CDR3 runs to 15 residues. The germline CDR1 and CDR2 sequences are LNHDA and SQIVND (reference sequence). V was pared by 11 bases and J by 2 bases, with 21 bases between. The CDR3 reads CAGSSTGFWNYGYTF. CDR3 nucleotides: TGTGCCGGAAGTTCCACAGGGTTCTGGAACTATGGCTACACCTTC.

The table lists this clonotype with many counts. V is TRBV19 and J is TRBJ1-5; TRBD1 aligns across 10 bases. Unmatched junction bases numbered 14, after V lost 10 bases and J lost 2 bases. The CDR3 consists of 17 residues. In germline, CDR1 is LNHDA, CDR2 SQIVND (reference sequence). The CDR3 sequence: CATKTGGFIDGNQPQHF. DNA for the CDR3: TGTGCCACAAAGACAGGGGGCTTTATTGATGGCAATCAGCCCCAGCATTTT.

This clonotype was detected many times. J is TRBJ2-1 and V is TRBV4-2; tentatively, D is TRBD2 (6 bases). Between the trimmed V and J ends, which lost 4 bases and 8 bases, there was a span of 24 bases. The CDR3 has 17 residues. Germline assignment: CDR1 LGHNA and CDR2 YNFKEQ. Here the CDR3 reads CASSLELAGEGWHEQFF. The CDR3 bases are TGTGCCAGCAGCCTTGAACTAGCCGGAGAGGGGTGGCATGAGCAGTTCTTC.

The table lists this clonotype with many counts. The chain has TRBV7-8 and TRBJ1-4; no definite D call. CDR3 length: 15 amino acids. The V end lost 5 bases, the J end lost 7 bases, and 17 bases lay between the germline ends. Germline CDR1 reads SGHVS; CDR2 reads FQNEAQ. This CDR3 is CASSKRPWLVEKLFF. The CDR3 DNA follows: TGTGCCAGCAGCAAGCGACCCTGGCTGGTTGAAAAACTGTTTTTT.

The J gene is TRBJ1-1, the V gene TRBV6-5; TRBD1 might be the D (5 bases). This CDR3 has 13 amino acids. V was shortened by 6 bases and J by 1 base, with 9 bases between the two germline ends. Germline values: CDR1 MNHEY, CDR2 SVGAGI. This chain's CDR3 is CASRMGENTEAFF. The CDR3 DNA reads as TGTGCCAGCAGGATGGGGGAGAACACTGAAGCTTTCTTT.

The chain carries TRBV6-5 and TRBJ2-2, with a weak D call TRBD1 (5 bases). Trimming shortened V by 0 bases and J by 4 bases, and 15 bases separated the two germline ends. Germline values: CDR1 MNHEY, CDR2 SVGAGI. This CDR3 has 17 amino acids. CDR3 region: CASSYSGVPGTTGELFF. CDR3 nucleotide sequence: TGTGCCAGCAGTTACTCAGGGGTGCCGGGCACCACCGGGGAGCTGTTTTTT.

The CDR3 DNA is TGTGCCAGCAGCCCCCAGCCCCAGCATTTT. Its translation is CASSPQPQHF. The chain combines TRBV5-4 with TRBJ1-5; unclear D gene. Germline V gives CDR1 SGHNT, CDR2 YYREEE (reference sequence). The V end was cut by 4 bases, the J end by 7 bases, with 3 bases between. The CDR3 totals 10 residues.

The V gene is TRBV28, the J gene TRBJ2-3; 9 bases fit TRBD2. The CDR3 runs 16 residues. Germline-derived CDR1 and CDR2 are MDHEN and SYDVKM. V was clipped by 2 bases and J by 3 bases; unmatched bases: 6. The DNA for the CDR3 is TGTGCCAGCAGTTTAATGCGGGAGGGCCAGACAGATACGCAGTATTTT. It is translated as CASSLMREGQTDTQYF.

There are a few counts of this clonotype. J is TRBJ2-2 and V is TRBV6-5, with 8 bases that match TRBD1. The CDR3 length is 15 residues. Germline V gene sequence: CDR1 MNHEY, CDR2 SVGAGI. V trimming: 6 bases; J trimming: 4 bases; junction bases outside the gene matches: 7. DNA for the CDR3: TGTGCCAGCAGCGCTGACAGGGGTGTCACCGGGGAGCTGTTTTTT. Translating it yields CASSADRGVTGELFF.

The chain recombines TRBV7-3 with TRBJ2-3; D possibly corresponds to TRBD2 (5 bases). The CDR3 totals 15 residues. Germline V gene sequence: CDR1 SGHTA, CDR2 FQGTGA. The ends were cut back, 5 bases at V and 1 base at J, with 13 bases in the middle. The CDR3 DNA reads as TGTGCCAGCAGCCGACTCGGACTGGGCACAGATACGCAGTATTTT. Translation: CASSRLGLGTDTQYF. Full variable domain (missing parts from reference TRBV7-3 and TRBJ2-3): GAGVSQTPSNKVTEKGKYVELRCDPISGHTALYWYRQSLGQGPEFLIYFQGTGAADDSGLPNDRFFAVRPEGSVSTLKIQRTERGDSAVYLCASSRLGLGTDTQYFGPGTRLTVL.

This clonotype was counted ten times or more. The CDR3 coding sequence is TGTGCCAGCAGTTCTAGCTCCCGACAGTCCCCTAGCGGGGCCCCCTACGAGCAGTACTTC. Residues: CASSSSSRQSPSGAPYEQYF. J is TRBJ2-7 and V is TRBV12-3 or TRBV12-4, with TRBD2 matching over 9 bases. The CDR3 is 20 amino acids. The V and J ends lost 4 bases and 2 bases, in that order; junction bases with no gene match: 21.

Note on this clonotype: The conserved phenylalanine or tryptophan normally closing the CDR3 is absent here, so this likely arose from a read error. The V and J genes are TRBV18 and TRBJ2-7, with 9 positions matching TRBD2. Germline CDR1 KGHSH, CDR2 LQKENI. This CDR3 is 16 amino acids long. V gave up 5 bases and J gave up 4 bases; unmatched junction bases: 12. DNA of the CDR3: TGTGCCAGCTCATCGTATTTGGCGGGAGGGTTTTACGAGCAGTACTTA. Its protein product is CASSSYLAGGFYEQYL.